These T cell receptor beta chains were read from a single sample in a study of blood T cell repertoires in COVID-19. TCRdb's copy holds only in-frame clones and misses some; the assay was immunoSEQ multiplex PCR. Among about 270,000 clones listed, roughly 80% were seen once. Material: peripheral blood. These receptor sequences come from a human donor with COVID-19, enrolled during active disease. The donor label of this sample is uncertain. CDR3s include the opening cysteine and the closing phenylalanine or tryptophan. The D gene is left open where the match is weak. Only some rows state a clone size, as once, few, many or a class for expanded clones.

TRBJ2-1,TRBV5-1,.,TRBD2,TGCGCCAGCAGCTTGGCTGGCGGGAGGGGTGAGCAGTTCTTC,CASSLAGGRGEQFF
TRBJ2-3,TRBV7-6,.,.,TGTGCCAGCAGCTTAGGAGGAGGAGGCACAGATACGCAGTATTTT,CASSLGGGGTDTQYF
TRBJ1-2,TRBV10-2,.,TRBD1,TGCGCCAGCAGTGAACAGGGGGAAGTAGTCGGCGGCTACACCTTC,CASSEQGEVVGGYTF
TRBJ1-2,TRBV19,.,.,TGTGCCAGTAGTAGCCAGGCTTCTAACTATGGCTACACCTTC,CASSSQASNYGYTF
TRBJ2-2,TRBV12-5,.,TRBD1,TGTGCTAGTGGTCCGGGACAGGGTCCCTCCGGTGGCACCGGGGAGCTGTTTTTT,CASGPGQGPSGGTGELFF
TRBJ1-1,TRBV28,.,.,TGTGCCAGCAGGGCATACAGGGTTCTGGTCACTATGAACACTGAAGCTTTCTTT,CASRAYRVLVTMNTEAFF
TRBJ1-5,TRBV28,.,.,TGTGCCAGCAGTCCACAGCTTAATCAGCCCCAGCATTTT,CASSPQLNQPQHF
TRBJ1-2,TRBV5-6,few,.,TGTGCCAGCACCACCCGAGGGAGCTTAGCTAACTATGGCTACACCTTC,CASTTRGSLANYGYTF
TRBJ1-2,TRBV3-1/TRBV3-2,once,.,TGTGCCAGCAGCCATCCCCTGAGTAGGGGAGGATTGGGAGGCTACACCTTC,CASSHPLSRGGLGGYTF
TRBJ2-6,TRBV19,.,.,TGTGCCAGTAGCCTACAGGGCGGCTCCTCTGGGGCCAACGTCCTGACTTTC,CASSLQGGSSGANVLTF
TRBJ2-1,TRBV29-1,.,TRBD2,TGCAGCGGGAAGGCAGCGGGAGACCATAACAATGAGCAGTTCTTC,CSGKAAGDHNNEQFF
TRBJ2-2,TRBV6-1,.,TRBD1,TGTGCCAGCAGTGCGCCTCCGGGACAGGGGGCGGTCGGGGAGCTGTTTTTT,CASSAPPGQGAVGELFF
TRBJ2-2,TRBV7-2,once,.,TGTGCCAGCAGCTCCCCATCAGGTGGGAACACCGGGGAGCTGTTTTTT,CASSSPSGGNTGELFF
TRBJ1-1,TRBV29-1,.,.,TGCAGCGTCGCGGACCACCCGGGAACTGAAGCTTTCTTT,CSVADHPGTEAFF
TRBJ1-2,TRBV20-1,.,TRBD1,TGCAGTGCTAGTAGGTCCGGACAGGCCGGGGGTGGCTACACCTTC,CSASRSGQAGGGYTF
TRBJ1-4,TRBV4-1,.,.,TGCGCCAGTAGGAGGGAGTTCACTGCAACTAATGAAAAACTGTTTTTT,CASRREFTATNEKLFF
TRBJ2-1,TRBV11-3,.,TRBD2,TGTGCCAGCAGCCGGACTAGCGGGACGGCCGGGCAGTTCTTC,CASSRTSGTAGQFF
TRBJ2-3,TRBV5-8,few,.,TGTGCCAGCCCGGACGGGTTAGGGGGTCCCCTCACAGATACGCAGTATTTT,CASPDGLGGPLTDTQYF
TRBJ2-1,TRBV5-1,.,TRBD2,TGCGCCAGCAGCTTGGTAGCGGGAATGGCCAATGAGCAGTTCTTC,CASSLVAGMANEQFF
TRBJ2-5,TRBV3-1/TRBV3-2,.,TRBD1,TGTGCCAGCAGCCAAGATCTCAGGGGGCGCCGAGAGACCCAGTACTTC,CASSQDLRGRRETQYF
TRBJ1-1,TRBV19,.,TRBD1,TGTGCCAGTAGTATGGCGTACGGTGGGCAGGGGGTGGGCGAAGCTTTCTTT,CASSMAYGGQGVGEAFF
TRBJ1-3,TRBV28,.,.,TGTGCCAGCAGTTTGGAGTTGACCGGAAACACCATATATTTT,CASSLELTGNTIYF
TRBJ1-1,TRBV4-2,few,TRBD1,TGTGCCAGCAGCCTCCTACAGGGGCGTGAAGCTTTCTTT,CASSLLQGREAFF